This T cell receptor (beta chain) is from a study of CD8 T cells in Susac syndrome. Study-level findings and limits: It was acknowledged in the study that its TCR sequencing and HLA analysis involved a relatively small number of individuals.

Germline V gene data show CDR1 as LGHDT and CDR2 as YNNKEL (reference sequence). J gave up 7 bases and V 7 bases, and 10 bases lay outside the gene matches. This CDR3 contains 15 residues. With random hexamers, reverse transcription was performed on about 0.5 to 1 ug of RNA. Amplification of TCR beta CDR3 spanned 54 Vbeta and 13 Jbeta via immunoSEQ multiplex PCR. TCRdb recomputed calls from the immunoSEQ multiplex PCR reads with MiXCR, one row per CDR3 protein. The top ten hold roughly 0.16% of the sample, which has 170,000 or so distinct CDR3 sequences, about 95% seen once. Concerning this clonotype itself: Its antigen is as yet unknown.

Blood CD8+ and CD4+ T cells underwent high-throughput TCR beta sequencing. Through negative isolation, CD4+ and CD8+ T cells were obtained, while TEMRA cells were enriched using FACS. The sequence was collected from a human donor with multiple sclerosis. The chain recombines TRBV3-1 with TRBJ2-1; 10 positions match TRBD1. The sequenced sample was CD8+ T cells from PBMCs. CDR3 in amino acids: CASNVGTGVVNEQFF. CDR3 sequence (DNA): TGTGCCAGCAACGTTGGGACAGGGGTTGTTAATGAGCAGTTCTTC.